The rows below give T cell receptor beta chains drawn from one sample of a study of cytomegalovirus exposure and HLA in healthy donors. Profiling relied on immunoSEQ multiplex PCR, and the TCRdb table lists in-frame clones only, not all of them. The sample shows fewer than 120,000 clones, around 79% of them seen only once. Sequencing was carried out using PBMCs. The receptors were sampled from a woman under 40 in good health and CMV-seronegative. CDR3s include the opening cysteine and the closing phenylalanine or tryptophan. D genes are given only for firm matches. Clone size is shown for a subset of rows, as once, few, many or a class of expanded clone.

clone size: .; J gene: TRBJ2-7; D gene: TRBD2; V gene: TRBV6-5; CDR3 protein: CASSYSLGTSMYEQYF; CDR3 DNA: TGTGCCAGCAGTTACTCTCTGGGGACTAGCATGTACGAGCAGTACTTC
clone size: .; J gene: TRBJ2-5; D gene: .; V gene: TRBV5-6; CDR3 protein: CASSLRCCALKETQYF; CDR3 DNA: TGTGCCAGCAGCTTGCGTTGTTGCGCCCTAAAAGAGACCCAGTACTTC
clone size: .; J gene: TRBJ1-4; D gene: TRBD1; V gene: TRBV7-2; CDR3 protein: CASSRQGAGTNEKLFF; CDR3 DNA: TGTGCCAGCAGCCGACAGGGGGCCGGAACTAATGAAAAACTGTTTTTT
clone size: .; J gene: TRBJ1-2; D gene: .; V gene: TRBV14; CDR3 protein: CASSPRRAHFLYGYTF; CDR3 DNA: TGTGCCAGCAGCCCGCGGCGGGCCCACTTCCTCTATGGCTACACCTTC
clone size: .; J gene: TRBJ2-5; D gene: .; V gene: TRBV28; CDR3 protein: CASSLFSETQYF; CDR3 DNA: TGTGCCAGCAGTTTATTCTCGGAGACCCAGTACTTC
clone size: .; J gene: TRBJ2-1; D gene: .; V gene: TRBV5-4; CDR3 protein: CASSLGSGGGYNEQFF; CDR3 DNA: TGTGCCAGCAGCTTGGGCTCGGGGGGCGGTTACAATGAGCAGTTCTTC
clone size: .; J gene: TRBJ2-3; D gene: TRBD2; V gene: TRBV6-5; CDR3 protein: CASRLAGVGTDTQYF; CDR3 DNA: TGTGCCAGCAGACTAGCGGGGGTAGGCACAGATACGCAGTATTTT
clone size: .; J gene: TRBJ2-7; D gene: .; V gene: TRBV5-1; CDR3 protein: CASSLVQSSYEQYF; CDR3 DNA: TGCGCCAGCAGCTTGGTTCAGTCTTCCTACGAGCAGTACTTC
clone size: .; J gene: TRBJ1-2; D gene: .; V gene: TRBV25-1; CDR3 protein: CASRPPGTTVGYTF; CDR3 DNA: TGTGCCAGCAGACCCCCCGGGACAACAGTAGGCTACACCTTC
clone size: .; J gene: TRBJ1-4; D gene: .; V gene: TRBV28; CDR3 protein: CASSLDNDPHEKLFF; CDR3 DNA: TGTGCCAGCAGCCTCGACAATGATCCCCATGAAAAACTGTTTTTT
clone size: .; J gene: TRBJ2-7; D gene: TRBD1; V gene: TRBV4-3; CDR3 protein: CASSQVGTGDIKQYF; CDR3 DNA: TGCGCCAGCAGCCAAGTGGGGACAGGGGATATCAAGCAGTACTTC
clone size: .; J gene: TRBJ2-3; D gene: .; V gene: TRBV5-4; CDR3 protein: CASSKLPLGPDTQYF; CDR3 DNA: TGTGCCAGCAGCAAACTTCCCCTGGGCCCAGATACGCAGTATTTT
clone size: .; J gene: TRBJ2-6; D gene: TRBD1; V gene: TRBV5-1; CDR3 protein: CASSPTGAGANVLTF; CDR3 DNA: TGCGCCAGCAGCCCGACAGGGGCTGGGGCCAACGTCCTGACTTTC
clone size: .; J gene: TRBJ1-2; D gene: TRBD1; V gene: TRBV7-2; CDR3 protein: CASSLVATGAMYGYTF; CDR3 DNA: TGTGCCAGCAGCTTAGTCGCCACAGGGGCTATGTATGGCTACACCTTC
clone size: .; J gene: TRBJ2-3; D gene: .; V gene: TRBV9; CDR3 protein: CASSVVSQGQDTQYF; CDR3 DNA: TGTGCCAGCAGCGTAGTGTCACAGGGCCAAGATACGCAGTATTTT
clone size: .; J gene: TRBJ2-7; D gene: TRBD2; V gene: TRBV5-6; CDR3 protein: CASRVAGDYEQYF; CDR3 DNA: TGTGCCAGCAGGGTAGCGGGGGACTACGAGCAGTACTTC
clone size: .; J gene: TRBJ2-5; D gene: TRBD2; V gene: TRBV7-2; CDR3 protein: CASSITPGLARQETQYF; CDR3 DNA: TGTGCCAGCAGCATAACACCGGGACTAGCGAGACAAGAGACCCAGTACTTC
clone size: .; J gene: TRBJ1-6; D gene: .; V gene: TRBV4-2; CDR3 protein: CASSQEGGRSYNSPLHF; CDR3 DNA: TGTGCCAGCAGCCAAGAAGGGGGAAGGTCCTATAATTCACCCCTCCACTTT
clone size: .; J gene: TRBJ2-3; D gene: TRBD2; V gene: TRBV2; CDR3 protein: CASSSIAGVRTDTQYF; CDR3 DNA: TGTGCCAGCAGTTCTATAGCGGGAGTAAGAACTGATACGCAGTATTTT
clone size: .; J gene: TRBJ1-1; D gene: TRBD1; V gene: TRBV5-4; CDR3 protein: CASSPGTGGGRSTEAFF; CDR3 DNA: TGTGCCAGCAGCCCCGGGACAGGGGGCGGAAGAAGCACTGAAGCTTTCTTT
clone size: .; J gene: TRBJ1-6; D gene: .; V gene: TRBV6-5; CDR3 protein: CASNTLARENSPLHF; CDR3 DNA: TGTGCCAGCAATACCTTGGCCAGGGAAAATTCACCCCTCCACTTT
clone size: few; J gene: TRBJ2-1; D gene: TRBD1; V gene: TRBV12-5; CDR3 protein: CAPTRDRSSHEQFF; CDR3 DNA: TGTGCTCCAACCCGGGACAGGAGTTCACACGAGCAGTTCTTC
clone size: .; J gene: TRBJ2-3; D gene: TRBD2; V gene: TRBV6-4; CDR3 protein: CASSDQRGGRNTQYF; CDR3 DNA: TGTGCCAGCAGTGACCAGCGGGGGGGCCGGAATACGCAGTATTTT
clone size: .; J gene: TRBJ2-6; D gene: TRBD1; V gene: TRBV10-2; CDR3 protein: CASSENRGSGANVLTF; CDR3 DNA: TGCGCCAGCAGTGAGAACAGGGGTTCTGGGGCCAACGTCCTGACTTTC
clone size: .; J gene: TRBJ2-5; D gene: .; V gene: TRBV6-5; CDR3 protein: CASRRLGADKTQYF; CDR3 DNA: TGTGCCAGCAGGCGGCTGGGGGCTGATAAGACCCAGTACTTC
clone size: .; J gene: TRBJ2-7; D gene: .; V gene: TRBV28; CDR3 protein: CASSFSRWSSYEQYF; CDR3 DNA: TGTGCCAGCAGTTTCAGCAGGTGGTCTTCCTACGAGCAGTACTTC
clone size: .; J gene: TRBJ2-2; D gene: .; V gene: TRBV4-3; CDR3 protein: CASSPQGTGELFF; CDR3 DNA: TGCGCCAGCAGCCCCCAGGGAACCGGGGAGCTGTTTTTT